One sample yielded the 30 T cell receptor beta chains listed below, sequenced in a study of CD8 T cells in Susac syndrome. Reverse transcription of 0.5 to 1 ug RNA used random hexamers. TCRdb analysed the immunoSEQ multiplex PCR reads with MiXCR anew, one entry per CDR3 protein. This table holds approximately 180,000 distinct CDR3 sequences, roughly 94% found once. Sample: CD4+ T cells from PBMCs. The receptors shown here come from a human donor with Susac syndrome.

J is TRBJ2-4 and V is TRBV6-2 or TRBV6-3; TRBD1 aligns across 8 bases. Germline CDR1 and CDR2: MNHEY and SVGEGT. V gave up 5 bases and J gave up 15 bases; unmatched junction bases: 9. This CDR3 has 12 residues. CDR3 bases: TGTGCCAGCAGTGGGGGCCGACAGGGGCGGTACTTC. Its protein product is CASSGGRQGRYF.

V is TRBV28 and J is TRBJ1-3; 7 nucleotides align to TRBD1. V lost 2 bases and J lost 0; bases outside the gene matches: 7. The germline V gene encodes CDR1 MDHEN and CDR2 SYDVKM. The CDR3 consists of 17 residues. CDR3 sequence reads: CASSLIQTGHSGNTIYF. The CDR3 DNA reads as TGTGCCAGCAGTTTAATCCAGACAGGGCACTCTGGAAACACCATATATTTT.

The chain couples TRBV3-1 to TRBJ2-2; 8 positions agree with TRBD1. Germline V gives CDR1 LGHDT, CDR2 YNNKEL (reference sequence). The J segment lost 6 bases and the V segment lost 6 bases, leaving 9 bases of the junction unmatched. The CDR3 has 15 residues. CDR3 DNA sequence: TGTGCCAGCAGTCACAGGGGGGCCGACGCCGGGGAGCTGTTTTTT. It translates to CASSHRGADAGELFF.

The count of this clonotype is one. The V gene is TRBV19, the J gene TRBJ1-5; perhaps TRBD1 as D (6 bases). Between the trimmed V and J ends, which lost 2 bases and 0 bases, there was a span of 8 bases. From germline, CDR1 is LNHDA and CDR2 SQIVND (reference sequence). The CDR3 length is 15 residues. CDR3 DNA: TGTGCCAGTAGTATACGACAGGATAGCAATCAGCCCCAGCATTTT. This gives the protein CASSIRQDSNQPQHF.

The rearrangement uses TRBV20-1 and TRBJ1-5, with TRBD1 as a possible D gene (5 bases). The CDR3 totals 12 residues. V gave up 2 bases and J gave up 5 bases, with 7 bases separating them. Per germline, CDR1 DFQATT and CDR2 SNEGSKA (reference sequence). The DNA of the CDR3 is TGCAGTGCTAGAACGGGGGATCAGCCCCAGCATTTT. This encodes CSARTGDQPQHF.

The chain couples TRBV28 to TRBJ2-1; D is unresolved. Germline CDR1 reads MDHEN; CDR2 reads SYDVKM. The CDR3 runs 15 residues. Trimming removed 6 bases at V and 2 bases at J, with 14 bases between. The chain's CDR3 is CASSTPGRPYNEQFF. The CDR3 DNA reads TGTGCCAGCAGCACACCGGGCCGTCCCTACAATGAGCAGTTCTTC. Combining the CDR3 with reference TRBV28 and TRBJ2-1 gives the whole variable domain DVKVTQSSRYLVKRTGEKVFLECVQDMDHENMFWYRQDPGLGLRLIYFSYDVKMKEKGDIPEGYSVSREKKERFSLILESASTNQTSMYLCASSTPGRPYNEQFFGPGTRLTVL.

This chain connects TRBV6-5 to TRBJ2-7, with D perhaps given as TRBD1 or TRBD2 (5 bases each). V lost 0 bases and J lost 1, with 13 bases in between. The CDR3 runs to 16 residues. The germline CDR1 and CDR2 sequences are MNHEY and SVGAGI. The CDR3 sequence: CASSYSRRGRSYEQYF. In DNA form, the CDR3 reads TGTGCCAGCAGTTACTCGAGACGGGGACGATCCTACGAGCAGTACTTC.

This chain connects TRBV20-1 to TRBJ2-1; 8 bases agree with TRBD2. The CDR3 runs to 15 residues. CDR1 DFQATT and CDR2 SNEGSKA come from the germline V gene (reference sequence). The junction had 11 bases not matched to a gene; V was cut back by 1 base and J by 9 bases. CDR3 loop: CSARGLGLAGPEQFF. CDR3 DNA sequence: TGCAGTGCTAGAGGGCTTGGGCTAGCGGGTCCTGAGCAGTTCTTC.

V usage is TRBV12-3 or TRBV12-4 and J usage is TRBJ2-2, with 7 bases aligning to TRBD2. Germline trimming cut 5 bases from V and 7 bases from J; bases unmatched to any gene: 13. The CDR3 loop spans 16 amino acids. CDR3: CASSLAAGVRSGELFF. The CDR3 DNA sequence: TGTGCCAGCAGTCTCGCTGCGGGAGTGCGTAGCGGGGAGCTGTTTTTT.

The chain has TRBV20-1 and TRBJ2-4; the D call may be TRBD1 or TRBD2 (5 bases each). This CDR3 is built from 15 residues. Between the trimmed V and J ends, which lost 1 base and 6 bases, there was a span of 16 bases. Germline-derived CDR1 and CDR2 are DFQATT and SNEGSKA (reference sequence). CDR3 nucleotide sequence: TGCAGTGCTAGAGTCCGATACGGGGCGGGAAACATTCAGTACTTC. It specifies CSARVRYGAGNIQYF.

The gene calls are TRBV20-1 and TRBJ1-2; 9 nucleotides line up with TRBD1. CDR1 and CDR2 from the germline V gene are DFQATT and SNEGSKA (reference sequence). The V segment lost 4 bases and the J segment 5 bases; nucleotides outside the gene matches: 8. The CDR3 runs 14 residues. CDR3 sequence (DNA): TGCAGTGCTAAACTACAGGGGGCAGGGTATGGCTACACCTTC. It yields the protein CSAKLQGAGYGYTF.

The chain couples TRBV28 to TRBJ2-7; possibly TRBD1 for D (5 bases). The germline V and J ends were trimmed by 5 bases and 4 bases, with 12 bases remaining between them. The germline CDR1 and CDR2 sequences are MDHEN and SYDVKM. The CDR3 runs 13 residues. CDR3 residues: CASSIPQGYEQYF. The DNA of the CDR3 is TGTGCCAGCAGTATCCCCCAGGGATACGAGCAGTACTTC.

This CDR3 reads CASSSRQGYYNEQFF. CDR3 DNA sequence: TGTGCCAGCAGCTCAAGACAAGGCTACTACAATGAGCAGTTCTTC. The rearrangement links TRBV7-6 to TRBJ2-1; D gene ambiguous. The germline V gene encodes CDR1 SGHVS and CDR2 FNYEAQ. The CDR3 is 15 residues long. V was shortened by 4 bases and J by 3 bases, with 13 bases between the two germline ends. Combining the CDR3 with reference TRBV7-6 and TRBJ2-1 gives the whole variable domain GAGVSQSPRYKVTKRGQDVALRCDPISGHVSLYWYRQALGQGPEFLTYFNYEAQQDKSGLPNDRFSAERPEGSISTLTIQRTEQRDSAMYRCASSSRQGYYNEQFFGPGTRLTVL.

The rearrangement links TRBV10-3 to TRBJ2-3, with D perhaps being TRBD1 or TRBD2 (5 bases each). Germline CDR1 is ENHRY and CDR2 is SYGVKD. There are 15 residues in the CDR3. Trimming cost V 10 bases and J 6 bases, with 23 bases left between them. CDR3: CATKGTSPNPDTQYF. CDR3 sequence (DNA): TGTGCCACCAAGGGGACGAGCCCGAACCCCGATACGCAGTATTTT.

The CDR3 DNA sequence: TGTGCCAGCAGTCGACAGGGGGACACTGAAGCTTTCTTT. Its protein is CASSRQGDTEAFF. The chain couples TRBV12-3 or TRBV12-4 to TRBJ1-1; TRBD1 aligns across 9 bases. The CDR3 is 13 residues long. The J segment lost 3 bases and the V segment lost 5 bases, leaving 1 base of the junction unmatched.

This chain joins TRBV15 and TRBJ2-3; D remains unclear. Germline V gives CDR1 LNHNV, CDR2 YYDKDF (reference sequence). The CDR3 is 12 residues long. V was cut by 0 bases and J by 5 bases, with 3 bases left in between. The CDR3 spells CATSREGDTQYF. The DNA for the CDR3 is TGTGCCACCAGCAGAGAAGGAGATACGCAGTATTTT. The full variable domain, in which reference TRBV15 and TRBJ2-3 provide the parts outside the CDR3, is DAMVIQNPRYQVTQFGKPVTLSCSQTLNHNVMYWYQQKSSQAPKLLFHYYDKDFNNEADTPDNFQSRRPNTSFCFLDIRSPGLGDTAMYLCATSREGDTQYFGPGTRLTVL.

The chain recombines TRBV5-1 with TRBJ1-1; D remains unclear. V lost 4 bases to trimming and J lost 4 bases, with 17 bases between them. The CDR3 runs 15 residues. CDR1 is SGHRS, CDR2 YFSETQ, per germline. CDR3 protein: CASSALQTAGTEAFF. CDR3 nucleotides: TGCGCCAGCAGCGCCCTACAAACCGCGGGCACTGAAGCTTTCTTT.

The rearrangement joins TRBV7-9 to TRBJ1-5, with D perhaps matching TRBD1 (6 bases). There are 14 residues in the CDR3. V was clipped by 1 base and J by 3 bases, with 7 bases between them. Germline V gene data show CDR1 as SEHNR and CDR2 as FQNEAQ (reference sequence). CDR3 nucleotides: TGTGCCAGCAGCTTAGGGGGGCTCAATCAGCCCCAGCATTTT. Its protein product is CASSLGGLNQPQHF.

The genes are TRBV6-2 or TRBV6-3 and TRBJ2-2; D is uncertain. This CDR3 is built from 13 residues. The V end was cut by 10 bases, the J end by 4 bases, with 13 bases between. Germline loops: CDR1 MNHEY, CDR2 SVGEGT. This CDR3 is CATSRVLTGELFF. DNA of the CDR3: TGTGCCACCAGCCGGGTCCTCACCGGGGAGCTGTTTTTT.

CDR3 DNA: TGTGCCACCAGCGGACCTGGACAGGGGGCGACCTACGAGCAGTACTTC. Amino acid sequence: CATSGPGQGATYEQYF. The chain carries TRBV24-1 and TRBJ2-7; TRBD1 matches at 11 bases. There are 16 residues in the CDR3. Germline CDR1 is KGHDR and CDR2 is SFDVKD. J was trimmed by 2 bases and V by 7 bases; bases with no gene match: 9.

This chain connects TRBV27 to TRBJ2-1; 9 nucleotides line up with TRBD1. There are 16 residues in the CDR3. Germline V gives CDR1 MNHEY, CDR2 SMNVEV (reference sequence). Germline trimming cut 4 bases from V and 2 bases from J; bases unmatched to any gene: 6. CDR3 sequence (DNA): TGTGCCAGCAGTTCCCGGACAGGGGTGGCCTACAATGAGCAGTTCTTC. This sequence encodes CASSSRTGVAYNEQFF.

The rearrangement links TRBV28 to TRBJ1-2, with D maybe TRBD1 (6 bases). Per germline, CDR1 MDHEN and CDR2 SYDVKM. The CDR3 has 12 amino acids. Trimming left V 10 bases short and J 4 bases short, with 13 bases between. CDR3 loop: CATREGGYGYTF. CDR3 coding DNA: TGTGCCACAAGAGAGGGGGGCTATGGCTACACCTTC.

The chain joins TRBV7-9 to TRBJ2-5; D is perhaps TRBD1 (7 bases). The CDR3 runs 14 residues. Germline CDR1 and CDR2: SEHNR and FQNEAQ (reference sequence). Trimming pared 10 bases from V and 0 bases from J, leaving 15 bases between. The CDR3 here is CATGGQEYQETQYF. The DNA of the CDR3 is TGTGCCACAGGGGGGCAGGAATACCAAGAGACCCAGTACTTC.

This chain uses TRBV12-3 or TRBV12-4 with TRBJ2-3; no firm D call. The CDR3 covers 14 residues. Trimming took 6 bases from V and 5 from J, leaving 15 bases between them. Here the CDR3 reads CASRVYPAEDTQYF. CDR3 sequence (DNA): TGTGCCAGCAGGGTCTACCCCGCCGAAGATACGCAGTATTTT.

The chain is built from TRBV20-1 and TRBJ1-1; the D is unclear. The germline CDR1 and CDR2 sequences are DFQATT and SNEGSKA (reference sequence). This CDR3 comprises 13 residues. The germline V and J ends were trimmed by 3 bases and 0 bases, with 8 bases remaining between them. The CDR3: CSARNTVNTEAFF. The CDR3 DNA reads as TGCAGTGCTAGGAACACAGTGAACACTGAAGCTTTCTTT.

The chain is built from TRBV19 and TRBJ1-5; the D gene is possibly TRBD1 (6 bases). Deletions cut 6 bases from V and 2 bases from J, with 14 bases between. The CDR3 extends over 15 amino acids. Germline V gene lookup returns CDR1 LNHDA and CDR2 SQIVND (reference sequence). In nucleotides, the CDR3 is TGTGCCAGTAGCGGGTCTCGACAGGGCAATCAGCCCCAGCATTTT. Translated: CASSGSRQGNQPQHF.

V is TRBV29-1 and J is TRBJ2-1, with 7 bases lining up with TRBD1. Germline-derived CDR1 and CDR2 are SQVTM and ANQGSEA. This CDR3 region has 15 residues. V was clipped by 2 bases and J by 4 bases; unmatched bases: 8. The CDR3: CSVELLGTAYNEQFF. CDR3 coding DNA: TGCAGCGTTGAACTGTTGGGGACAGCGTACAATGAGCAGTTCTTC.

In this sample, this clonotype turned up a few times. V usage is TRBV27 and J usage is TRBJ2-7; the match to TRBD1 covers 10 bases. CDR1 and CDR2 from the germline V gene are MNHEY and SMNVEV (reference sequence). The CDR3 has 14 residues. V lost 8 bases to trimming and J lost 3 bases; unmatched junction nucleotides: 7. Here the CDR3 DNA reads TGTGCCAGCTCCCCCGGGACAGGGGACTACGAGCAGTACTTC. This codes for CASSPGTGDYEQYF.

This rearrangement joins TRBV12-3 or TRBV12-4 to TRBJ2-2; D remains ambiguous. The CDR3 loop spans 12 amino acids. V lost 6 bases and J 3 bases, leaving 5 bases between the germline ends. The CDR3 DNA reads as TGTGCCAGCAGCCCCGACACCGGGGAGCTGTTTTTT. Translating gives CASSPDTGELFF.

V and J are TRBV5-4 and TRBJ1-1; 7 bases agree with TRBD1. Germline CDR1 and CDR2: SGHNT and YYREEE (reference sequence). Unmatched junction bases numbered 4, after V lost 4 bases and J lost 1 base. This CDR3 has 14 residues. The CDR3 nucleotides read TGTGCCAGCAGCCGTGACAGGGAGAACACTGAAGCTTTCTTT. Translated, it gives CASSRDRENTEAFF. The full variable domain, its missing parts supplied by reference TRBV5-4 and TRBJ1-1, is ETGVTQSPTHLIKTRGQQVTLRCSSQSGHNTVSWYQQALGQGPQFIFQYYREEENGRGNFPPRFSGLQFPNYSSELNVNALELDDSALYLCASSRDRENTEAFFGQGTRLTVV.